This entry lists 10 T cell receptor beta chains sequenced from one sample in a study of shared clonotypes between healthy human individuals. Clones were read by immunoSEQ multiplex PCR, and TCRdb kept only the in-frame ones, dropping some. The sample has about 2.1 million clones, approximately 92% seen once. Cells designated naive CD8 were CD45RO-negative and were positively selected for CCR7, with terminally differentiated effector memory CD45RA+ cells excluded. The sequenced sample was naive CD8+ T cells from PBMCs. Receptors were obtained from a young man in good health. Some clones in this sample may be carry-over from other donors' samples.

V and J are TRBV7-6 and TRBJ1-1; possible D gene TRBD1, 6 bases. The CDR3 extends over 16 amino acids. V was pared by 2 bases and J by 4 bases, with 17 bases between. Germline values: CDR1 SGHVS, CDR2 FNYEAQ. The CDR3 coding sequence is TGTGCCAGCAGCTTAATTTCAGCAGGGGAGGGCACTGAAGCTTTCTTT. Its protein product is CASSLISAGEGTEAFF.

This chain connects TRBV30 to TRBJ2-1; TRBD2 matches at 14 bases. The CDR3 is 13 residues long. J was trimmed by 9 bases and V by 5 bases; bases with no gene match: 3. The germline CDR1 and CDR2 sequences are GTSNPN and SVGIG (reference sequence). DNA for the CDR3: TGTGCCTGGGGGACTAGCGGGAGAAGTGAGCAGTTCTTC. This gives the protein CAWGTSGRSEQFF.

The chain employs TRBV11-2 and TRBJ2-3; the D gene is possibly TRBD2 (5 bases). Between the trimmed V and J ends, which lost 4 bases and 6 bases, there was a span of 20 bases. Looked up from germline, CDR1 is SGHAT and CDR2 is FQNNGV. The CDR3 contains 16 residues. The CDR3 sequence is CASSSRGAVGHDTQYF. The CDR3 bases are TGTGCCAGCAGCTCCCGTGGAGCGGTTGGTCACGATACGCAGTATTTT.

The gene calls are TRBV29-1 and TRBJ2-7; no definite D call. The V gene's germline CDR1 is SQVTM and CDR2 ANQGSEA. The CDR3 runs 13 residues. Trimming removed 4 bases at V and 3 bases at J, with 13 bases between. The chain's CDR3 is CSVVGGLGYEQYF. The DNA for the CDR3 is TGCAGCGTTGTGGGTGGCCTCGGCTACGAGCAGTACTTC.

V is TRBV28 and J is TRBJ2-3, with 10 nucleotides matching TRBD2. V lost 4 bases to trimming and J lost 6 bases; unmatched junction nucleotides: 10. Germline V gene sequence: CDR1 MDHEN, CDR2 SYDVKM. This CDR3 has 16 amino acids. The CDR3 reads CASSSLASGGQDTQYF. The CDR3 bases are TGTGCCAGCAGTTCCCTCGCTAGCGGGGGCCAGGATACGCAGTATTTT.

The chain recombines TRBV28 with TRBJ2-7; a possible D gene is TRBD2 (6 bases). Germline assignment: CDR1 MDHEN and CDR2 SYDVKM. The V gene lost 3 bases and the J gene lost 4 bases, with 16 bases spanning the gap. There are 15 residues in the CDR3. Written as DNA, the CDR3 is TGTGCCAGCAGTTTGGTCCGGGACTTACTTTACGAGCAGTACTTC. It codes for CASSLVRDLLYEQYF.

The rearrangement uses TRBV7-9 and TRBJ1-2; D is ambiguous. The V gene's germline CDR1 is SEHNR and CDR2 FQNEAQ (reference sequence). This CDR3 spans 14 amino acids. The V gene lost 5 bases and the J gene lost 8 bases, with 18 bases spanning the gap. CDR3 region: CASSPPGGVPGYTF. The CDR3 region has the DNA TGTGCCAGCAGCCCACCGGGTGGGGTTCCGGGCTACACCTTC.

This sequence joins TRBV9 and TRBJ2-2; 7 nucleotides line up with TRBD1. CDR1 SGDLS and CDR2 YYNGEE come from the germline V gene. CDR3 length equals 15 residues. J lost 5 bases, V lost 4 bases, and 8 bases had no gene match. The CDR3 region has the DNA TGTGCCAGCAGCCTAGGGGGCATAGGGACCGGGGAGCTGTTTTTT. This translates into CASSLGGIGTGELFF.

The chain joins TRBV6-1 to TRBJ1-4; 8 positions agree with TRBD1. The ends lost 4 bases at V and 4 bases at J; junction bases unmatched: 8. CDR1 is MNHNS, CDR2 SASEGT, per germline. The CDR3 consists of 16 residues. CDR3: CASSATRTGFNEKLFF. The CDR3 DNA is TGTGCCAGCAGTGCTACAAGGACAGGGTTTAATGAAAAACTGTTTTTT.

V gene TRBV27 combines with J gene TRBJ2-3, with D tentatively TRBD1 or TRBD2 (5 bases each). Germline CDR1 reads MNHEY; CDR2 reads SMNVEV (reference sequence). This CDR3 region has 13 residues. V lost 5 bases and J 4 bases, leaving 10 bases between the germline ends. CDR3 nucleotide sequence: TGTGCCAGCAGTATGGGACGGGCAGATACGCAGTATTTT. Protein: CASSMGRADTQYF.